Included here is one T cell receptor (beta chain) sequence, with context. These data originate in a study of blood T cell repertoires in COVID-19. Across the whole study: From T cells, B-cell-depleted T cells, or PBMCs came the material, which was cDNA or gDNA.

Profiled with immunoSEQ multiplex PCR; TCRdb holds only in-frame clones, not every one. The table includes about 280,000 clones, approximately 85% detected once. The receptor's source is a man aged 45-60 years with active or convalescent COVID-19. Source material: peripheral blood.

For the CDR3, the DNA is TGTGCCAGCAGTGAAAAATCAGGGAAAGGGGAAAAACTGTTTTTT. Its translation: CASSEKSGKGEKLFF. The J gene is TRBJ1-4, the V gene TRBV6-1; D is perhaps TRBD1 (5 bases). Trimming left V 2 bases short and J 8 bases short, with 15 bases between. The CDR3 length is 15 residues. Germline CDR1 reads MNHNS; CDR2 reads SASEGT.